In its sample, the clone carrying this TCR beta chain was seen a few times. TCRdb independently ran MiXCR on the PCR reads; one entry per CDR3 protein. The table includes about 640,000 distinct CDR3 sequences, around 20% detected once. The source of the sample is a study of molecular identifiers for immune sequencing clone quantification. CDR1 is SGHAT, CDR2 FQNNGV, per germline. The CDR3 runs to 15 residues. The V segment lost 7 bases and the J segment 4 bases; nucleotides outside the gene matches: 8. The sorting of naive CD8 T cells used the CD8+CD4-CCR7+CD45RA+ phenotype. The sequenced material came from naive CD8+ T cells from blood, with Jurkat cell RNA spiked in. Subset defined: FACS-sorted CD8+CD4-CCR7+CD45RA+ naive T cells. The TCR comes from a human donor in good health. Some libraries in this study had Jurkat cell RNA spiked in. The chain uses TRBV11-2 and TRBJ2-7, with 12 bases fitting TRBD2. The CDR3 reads CASKLAGGDFYEQYF. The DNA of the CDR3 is TGTGCCAGCAAACTAGCGGGGGGCGACTTTTACGAGCAGTACTTC. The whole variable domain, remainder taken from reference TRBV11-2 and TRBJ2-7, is EAGVAQSPRYKIIEKRQSVAFWCNPISGHATLYWYQQILGQGPKLLIQFQNNGVVDDSQLPKDRFSAERLKGVDSTLKIQPAKLEDSAVYLCASKLAGGDFYEQYFGPGTRLTVT.